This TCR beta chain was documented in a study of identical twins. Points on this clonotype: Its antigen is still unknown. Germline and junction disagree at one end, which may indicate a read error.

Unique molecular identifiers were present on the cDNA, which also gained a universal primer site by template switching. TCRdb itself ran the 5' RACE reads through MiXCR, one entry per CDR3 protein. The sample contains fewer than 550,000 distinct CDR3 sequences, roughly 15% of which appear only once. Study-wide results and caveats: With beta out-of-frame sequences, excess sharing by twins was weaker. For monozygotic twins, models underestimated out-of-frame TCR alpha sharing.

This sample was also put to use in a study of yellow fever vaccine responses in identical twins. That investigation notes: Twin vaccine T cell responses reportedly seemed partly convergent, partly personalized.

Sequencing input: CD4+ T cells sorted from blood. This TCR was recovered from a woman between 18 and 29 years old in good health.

The CDR3 nucleotides are TGTGCCAGCAGCGCCCGAGGCTCGAAGACCGGGGAGCTGTTTTTT. This translates into CASSARGSKTGELFF. The chain couples TRBV7-9 to TRBJ2-2, with unresolved D. CDR1 and CDR2 from the germline V gene are SEHNR and FQNEAQ (reference sequence). The CDR3 runs 15 residues.